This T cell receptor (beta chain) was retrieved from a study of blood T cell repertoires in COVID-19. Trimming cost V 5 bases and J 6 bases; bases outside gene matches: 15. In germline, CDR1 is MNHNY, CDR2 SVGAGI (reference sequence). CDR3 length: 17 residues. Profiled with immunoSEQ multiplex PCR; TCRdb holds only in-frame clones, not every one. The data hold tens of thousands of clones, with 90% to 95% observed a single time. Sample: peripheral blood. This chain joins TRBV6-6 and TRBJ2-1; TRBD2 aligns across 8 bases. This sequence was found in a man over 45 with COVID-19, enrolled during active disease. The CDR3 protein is CASSRPHPAGVSNEQFF. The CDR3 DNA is TGTGCCAGCAGTCGCCCACATCCAGCGGGAGTCTCCAATGAGCAGTTCTTC.